The 10 T cell receptor beta chains below all came from one sample that was sequenced in a study of T cell changes during pregnancy in multiple sclerosis. Some clones are missing from TCRdb's copy, which holds only in-frame ones; the method was immunoSEQ multiplex PCR. The sample includes tens of thousands of clones, roughly 92% of them seen just once. The input for sequencing was peripheral blood, taken in the second trimester of pregnancy. The receptors here all came from a female donor with multiple sclerosis, enrolled in a pregnancy study.

The CDR3 loop reads CASSGLIVFTDTQYF. The CDR3 DNA follows: TGTGCCAGCAGTGGGTTGATAGTTTTCACAGATACGCAGTATTTT. J is TRBJ2-3 and V is TRBV2; no reliable D call. Per germline, CDR1 SNHLY and CDR2 FYNNEI. V lost 4 bases to trimming and J lost 2 bases, with 13 bases between them. The CDR3 contains 15 residues.

J is TRBJ2-5 and V is TRBV5-1; maybe TRBD1 (6 bases). Trimming removed 4 bases at V and 1 base at J, with 17 bases between. Germline CDR1 is SGHRS and CDR2 is YFSETQ. The CDR3 extends over 16 amino acids. The CDR3 DNA is TGCGCCAGCAGCATAACCCGGACAGACTTCCAAGAGACCCAGTACTTC. Translation: CASSITRTDFQETQYF.

The chain combines TRBV5-1 with TRBJ2-3; 7 nucleotides line up with TRBD2. The CDR3 extends over 16 amino acids. Germline V gene lookup returns CDR1 SGHRS and CDR2 YFSETQ. J lost 6 bases, V lost 0 bases, and 10 bases had no gene match. The CDR3 DNA reads as TGCGCCAGCAGCTTGGCCGGGAGCGGGGCTCTTGATACGCAGTATTTT. It encodes CASSLAGSGALDTQYF.

CDR3 nucleotide sequence: TGCGCCAGCAGCTTGGGCACAGTCATCACTGAAGCTTTCTTT. It encodes CASSLGTVITEAFF. The genes are TRBV5-1 and TRBJ1-1, with no clear D. Trimming removed 0 bases at V and 4 bases at J, with 10 bases between. Germline CDR1 reads SGHRS; CDR2 reads YFSETQ. CDR3 length equals 14 residues. The full variable domain, completed using reference TRBV5-1 and TRBJ1-1, is KAGVTQTPRYLIKTRGQQVTLSCSPISGHRSVSWYQQTPGQGLQFLFEYFSETQRNKGNFPGRFSGRQFSNSRSEMNVSTLELGDSALYLCASSLGTVITEAFFGQGTRLTVV.

The rearrangement uses TRBV5-1 and TRBJ2-7; possibly TRBD2 for D (6 bases). This CDR3 spans 16 amino acids. Trimming took 0 bases from V and 4 from J, leaving 17 bases between them. Germline V lookup: CDR1 SGHRS, CDR2 YFSETQ. The CDR3 DNA reads TGCGCCAGCAGCTTGGTTAAGGGGACTCCCACTTACGAGCAGTACTTC. Its translation: CASSLVKGTPTYEQYF.

The chain links TRBV5-4 to TRBJ1-4; 10 nucleotides line up with TRBD1. The junction had 5 bases not matched to a gene; V was cut back by 4 bases and J by 2 bases. CDR3 length: 16 amino acids. Germline V gives CDR1 SGHNT, CDR2 YYREEE (reference sequence). The CDR3 region is CASSRRQGATNEKLFF. CDR3 DNA sequence: TGTGCCAGCAGCCGAAGACAGGGGGCTACTAATGAAAAACTGTTTTTT. Using reference TRBV5-4 and TRBJ1-4 for the parts outside the CDR3, the full variable domain is ETGVTQSPTHLIKTRGQQVTLRCSSQSGHNTVSWYQQALGQGPQFIFQYYREEENGRGNFPPRFSGLQFPNYSSELNVNALELDDSALYLCASSRRQGATNEKLFFGSGTQLSVL.

The chain uses TRBV4-3 and TRBJ2-1; 7 nucleotides align to TRBD1. Losses at the gene ends were 4 bases for V and 3 bases for J; bases not matched to a gene: 6. The CDR3 is 15 residues long. Germline V gives CDR1 LGHNA, CDR2 YSLEER. CDR3 in amino acids: CASSPRTGVYNEQFF. The CDR3 DNA reads as TGCGCCAGCAGCCCACGGACAGGAGTCTACAATGAGCAGTTCTTC.

The chain employs TRBV14 and TRBJ1-6; no clear D gene. V was cut by 0 bases and J by 7 bases, with 16 bases left in between. The CDR3 length is 17 residues. The V gene's germline CDR1 is SGHDN and CDR2 FVKESK. As DNA, the CDR3 is TGTGCCAGCAGCCAAGATAGGGAGGACGAGCCAAATTCACCCCTCCACTTT. Amino acids: CASSQDREDEPNSPLHF.

V and J are TRBV5-1 and TRBJ2-3; D is unclear. Trimming removed 0 bases at V and 7 bases at J, with 9 bases between. This CDR3 is 13 amino acids long. The germline CDR1 and CDR2 sequences are SGHRS and YFSETQ. CDR3 DNA: TGCGCCAGCAGCTTGGCCGACAAACATACGCAGTATTTT. This encodes CASSLADKHTQYF.

In nucleotides, the CDR3 is TGTGCCAGCAGCTTGGCCGGACAGGGCGTACTAGAGACCCAGTACTTC. Residues: CASSLAGQGVLETQYF. The chain joins TRBV5-5 to TRBJ2-5, with 8 bases that match TRBD1. V lost 0 bases and J lost 4; bases outside the gene matches: 8. The CDR3 spans 16 residues. The germline V gene has CDR1 SGHKS and CDR2 YYEKEE (reference sequence).